The 6 T cell receptor beta chains below come from one sample, sequenced in a study of cytomegalovirus exposure and HLA in healthy donors. The PCR contained 60 Vbeta and 13 Jbeta primers. The assay was immunoSEQ multiplex PCR, and TCRdb's table has in-frame clones only and misses some. The sample lists roughly 180,000 clones; 60% to 80% were seen once. Sequencing used PBMCs. The receptors shown here come from a man aged 45-65 years in good health and CMV-seropositive.

Written as DNA, the CDR3 is TGTGCCACCAGCAGAGAGACTAGCTGGGCCAATGAGCAGTTCTTC. Protein product: CATSRETSWANEQFF. The chain has TRBV15 and TRBJ2-1, with 7 bases identical to TRBD2. Looked up from germline, CDR1 is LNHNV and CDR2 is YYDKDF (reference sequence). The junction had 5 bases not matched to a gene; V was cut back by 0 bases and J by 6 bases. CDR3 length: 15 amino acids.

The chain is built from TRBV27 and TRBJ1-5; TRBD1 agrees at 10 bases. The CDR3 runs to 16 residues. CDR1 is MNHEY and CDR2 is SMNVEV in the germline V gene (reference sequence). With 5 bases clipped from V and 9 bases from J, the junction kept 13 bases outside the gene matches. CDR3 in amino acids: CASSLGTGAYMWPQHF. Here the CDR3 DNA reads TGTGCCAGCAGTCTGGGGACAGGGGCCTACATGTGGCCCCAGCATTTT.

In regard to this clone: At one end the junction does not follow the germline gene, possibly because of a read error. The genes are TRBV4-3 and TRBJ1-2, with D perhaps matching TRBD1 (6 bases). Germline-derived CDR1 and CDR2 are LGHNA and YSLEER. The CDR3 is made up of 15 amino acids. The CDR3 protein is CASSQDRTETYGYTF. The CDR3 nucleotides are TGCGCTAGCAGCCAGGATCGGACAGAGACCTATGGCTACACCTTC.

V usage is TRBV13 and J usage is TRBJ2-7; 8 nucleotides line up with TRBD2. The CDR3 is made up of 14 amino acids. The ends lost 5 bases at V and 3 bases at J; junction bases unmatched: 6. Germline CDR1 is PRHDT and CDR2 is FYEKMQ (reference sequence). The CDR3 is CASSLGLGSYEQYF. Here the CDR3 DNA reads TGTGCCAGCAGCCTGGGACTAGGAAGCTACGAGCAGTACTTC.

The rearrangement uses TRBV7-9 and TRBJ2-2; 7 bases map to TRBD1. Looked up from germline, CDR1 is SEHNR and CDR2 is FQNEAQ (reference sequence). The CDR3 totals 15 residues. Germline trimming cut 4 bases from V and 1 base from J; bases unmatched to any gene: 3. The CDR3, as DNA: TGTGCCAGCAGCTCCCGGGACAGGAACACCGGGGAGCTGTTTTTT. This codes for CASSSRDRNTGELFF.

The rearrangement joins TRBV13 to TRBJ2-5; D may be TRBD1 (6 bases). V lost 5 bases and J 2 bases, leaving 12 bases between the germline ends. From germline, CDR1 is PRHDT and CDR2 FYEKMQ (reference sequence). The CDR3 consists of 14 residues. CDR3 in DNA: TGTGCCAGCAGCACCAGACAGGTACAAGAGACCCAGTACTTC. Translating gives CASSTRQVQETQYF.